Following are 32 T cell receptor beta chains from one sample sequenced in a study of blood T cell repertoires in COVID-19. Libraries were prepared by immunoSEQ multiplex PCR; TCRdb keeps only in-frame clonotypes and omits some of them. This table holds approximately 110,000 clones, about 85% found once. Sequencing was performed on peripheral blood. Receptor source: a man between 35 and 55 years old with acute or convalescent COVID-19.

The chain combines TRBV2 with TRBJ1-2, with D possibly being TRBD1 (6 bases). This CDR3 has 12 residues. Trimming shortened V by 6 bases and J by 1 base, and 6 bases separated the two germline ends. Germline V gene data show CDR1 as SNHLY and CDR2 as FYNNEI. The CDR3 sequence is CASSRGNYGYTF. CDR3 sequence (DNA): TGTGCCAGCAGCAGGGGTAACTATGGCTACACCTTC.

This sequence joins TRBV7-9 and TRBJ1-6; the D gene is possibly TRBD1 (6 bases). Deletions cut 5 bases from V and 9 bases from J, with 20 bases between. Germline V lookup: CDR1 SEHNR, CDR2 FQNEAQ (reference sequence). The CDR3 is made up of 16 amino acids. The CDR3 loop reads CASSLTEQGPISPLHF. DNA of the CDR3: TGTGCCAGCAGCCTCACAGAGCAGGGGCCAATTTCACCCCTCCACTTT.

The chain has TRBV19 and TRBJ1-2; 10 nucleotides line up with TRBD1. The germline gives CDR1 LNHDA, CDR2 SQIVND (reference sequence). The CDR3 length is 16 residues. The V gene end was trimmed by 6 bases and the J gene end by 4 bases; junction bases not matched to a gene: 11. The CDR3 DNA is TGTGCCAGTAGATTCTCCGGGACAGGGGATACCTATGGCTACACCTTC. Protein sequence: CASRFSGTGDTYGYTF.

The chain links TRBV6-5 to TRBJ1-5, with unresolved D. V gave up 6 bases and J gave up 0 bases, with 12 bases separating them. The germline CDR1 and CDR2 sequences are MNHEY and SVGAGI. The CDR3 runs 15 residues. The CDR3 reads CASRSQSLSNQPQHF. The CDR3 DNA follows: TGTGCCAGCAGGTCACAGAGTCTTAGCAATCAGCCCCAGCATTTT.

CDR3 coding DNA: TGTGCCAGCAGCCCGACCGGGACTAGCGGGTACACCGGGGAGCTGTTTTTT. It specifies CASSPTGTSGYTGELFF. V and J are TRBV5-6 and TRBJ2-2, with TRBD2 identical over 12 bases. This CDR3 is built from 17 residues. V gave up 4 bases and J gave up 3 bases; unmatched junction bases: 7. Germline CDR1 is SGHDT and CDR2 is YYEEEE.

This clone came up a few times. The chain has TRBV5-1 and TRBJ1-1, with D possibly being TRBD1 (6 bases). V was clipped by 4 bases and J by 1 base, with 11 bases between them. The CDR3 extends over 14 amino acids. Germline assignment: CDR1 SGHRS and CDR2 YFSETQ. CDR3 coding DNA: TGCGCCAGCAGCCTCCGGGACAAGAACACTGAAGCTTTCTTT. This gives the protein CASSLRDKNTEAFF.

The rearrangement links TRBV7-6 to TRBJ2-2; no firm D call. The ends were cut back, 1 base at V and 7 bases at J, with 7 bases in the middle. The germline gives CDR1 SGHVS, CDR2 FNYEAQ. The CDR3 extends over 13 amino acids. The CDR3 is CASSLDLLGELFF. For the CDR3, the DNA is TGTGCCAGCAGCTTAGATCTACTCGGGGAGCTGTTTTTT.

This clone has a single count. The V gene is TRBV24-1, the J gene TRBJ2-7; D might be TRBD1 (6 bases). Germline V gene data show CDR1 as KGHDR and CDR2 as SFDVKD. Trimming left V 4 bases short and J 3 bases short, with 12 bases between. CDR3 length equals 14 residues. The CDR3 loop reads CATSDPRGGYEQYF. DNA for the CDR3: TGTGCCACCAGTGACCCCAGGGGTGGCTACGAGCAGTACTTC.

This clone was seen only once. The V call is TRBV24-1, the J call TRBJ2-5; D perhaps matches TRBD1 (7 bases). The CDR3 consists of 16 residues. V lost 4 bases and J 2 bases, leaving 16 bases between the germline ends. Germline V gives CDR1 KGHDR, CDR2 SFDVKD. CDR3 nucleotide sequence: TGTGCCACCAGTGACCCGCGACAGGGAGGTCAAGAGACCCAGTACTTC. Amino acid sequence: CATSDPRQGGQETQYF.

The chain recombines TRBV3-1 (or the pseudogene TRBV3-2) with TRBJ1-5; TRBD1 is a possible D gene (5 bases). CDR3 length: 14 residues. CDR1 LGHDT and CDR2 YNNKEL come from the germline V gene (reference sequence). Trimming took off 4 bases at V and 6 bases at J, with 13 bases between the two ends. The CDR3 region is CASSPSWGGQPQHF. The CDR3 region has the DNA TGTGCCAGCAGCCCCTCCTGGGGGGGTCAGCCCCAGCATTTT.

V gene TRBV6-2 or TRBV6-3 combines with J gene TRBJ2-7; tentative D call: TRBD2 (6 bases). V was pared by 5 bases and J by 5 bases, with 13 bases between. This CDR3 spans 13 amino acids. Germline assignment: CDR1 MNHEY and CDR2 SVGEGT. The CDR3 bases are TGTGCCAGCAGTATGGGAGGTCGCAACGAGCAGTACTTC. Amino acids: CASSMGGRNEQYF.

V and J are TRBV19 and TRBJ2-5; 11 positions match TRBD2. In germline, CDR1 is LNHDA, CDR2 SQIVND (reference sequence). V lost 3 bases to trimming and J lost 5 bases; unmatched junction nucleotides: 8. This CDR3 is built from 16 residues. The CDR3: CASSMISGGGRETQYF. CDR3 coding DNA: TGTGCCAGTAGTATGATTAGCGGGGGGGGCCGGGAGACCCAGTACTTC.

The chain recombines TRBV6-6 with TRBJ2-2; 11 bases align to TRBD2. The CDR3 has 15 amino acids. After removal of 5 bases from V and 7 bases from J, the junction contained 6 bases not matched to a gene. CDR1 is MNHNY and CDR2 is SVGAGI in the germline V gene (reference sequence). CDR3 loop: CASSPLAGGIGELFF. The CDR3 bases are TGTGCCAGCAGTCCTCTAGCGGGGGGTATCGGGGAGCTGTTTTTT.

The gene calls are TRBV30 and TRBJ2-3, with 8 bases aligning to TRBD2. The CDR3 covers 12 residues. V trimming: 3 bases; J trimming: 4 bases; junction bases outside the gene matches: 0. The germline V gene encodes CDR1 GTSNPN and CDR2 SVGIG (reference sequence). CDR3 sequence (DNA): TGTGCCTGGAGCGGGGGGGCAGATACGCAGTATTTT. It specifies CAWSGGADTQYF.

The chain links TRBV6-5 to TRBJ1-1, with a possible D match to TRBD1 (5 bases). CDR1 is MNHEY and CDR2 is SVGAGI in the germline V gene. There are 14 residues in the CDR3. Trimming removed 5 bases from V and 4 bases from J, with 14 bases in between. The CDR3 spells CASSTGTSTTEAFF. CDR3 in DNA: TGTGCCAGCAGTACCGGGACTTCGACCACTGAAGCTTTCTTT.

The V call is TRBV11-3, the J call TRBJ2-1, with a weak D call TRBD2 (6 bases). Trimming removed 5 bases from V and 0 bases from J, with 14 bases in between. Germline V gives CDR1 SGHNT, CDR2 YENEEA. CDR3 length: 16 residues. This CDR3 reads CASSPGVWSSYNEQFF. The CDR3 coding sequence is TGTGCCAGCAGCCCGGGGGTTTGGAGCTCCTACAATGAGCAGTTCTTC.

CDR3 sequence: CAIKSPAGETQYF. The CDR3 DNA reads as TGTGCCATCAAGTCCCCAGCGGGAGAGACCCAGTACTTC. The chain uses TRBV10-3 and TRBJ2-5, with a weak D call TRBD2 (6 bases). The CDR3 is made up of 13 amino acids. V lost 7 bases and J 4 bases, leaving 13 bases between the germline ends. Germline values: CDR1 ENHRY, CDR2 SYGVKD.

The chain joins TRBV12-3 or TRBV12-4 to TRBJ1-1, with TRBD1 identical over 7 bases. The CDR3 runs to 13 residues. The junction had 7 bases not matched to a gene; V was cut back by 5 bases and J by 7 bases. In nucleotides, the CDR3 is TGTGCCAGCAGTCCACAGACAGGGTTTGAAGCTTTCTTT. It is translated as CASSPQTGFEAFF.

The chain uses TRBV2 and TRBJ2-2, with a possible D match to TRBD2 (5 bases). Germline V gives CDR1 SNHLY, CDR2 FYNNEI. CDR3 length: 15 amino acids. Deletions cut 4 bases from V and 2 bases from J, with 11 bases between. The CDR3 spells CASSARTANTGELFF. CDR3 coding DNA: TGTGCCAGCAGTGCCAGGACTGCAAACACCGGGGAGCTGTTTTTT.

The chain is built from TRBV6-5 and TRBJ1-2, with D tentatively TRBD1 (5 bases). CDR1 MNHEY and CDR2 SVGAGI come from the germline V gene. This CDR3 contains 13 residues. Trimming removed 0 bases from V and 8 bases from J, with 10 bases in between. The CDR3 DNA sequence: TGTGCCAGCAGTTACTCGGGAGGGGACGGCTACACCTTC. It is translated as CASSYSGGDGYTF.

The gene calls are TRBV7-3 and TRBJ2-2; the D is unclear. V dropped 5 bases and J dropped 0 bases, with 10 bases sitting between them. Per the germline V gene, CDR1 is SGHTA and CDR2 is FQGTGA. The length of the CDR3 is 15 residues. CDR3 DNA: TGTGCCAGCAGCCCCGACTCCGCGAACACCGGGGAGCTGTTTTTT. Protein sequence: CASSPDSANTGELFF.

The V and J genes are TRBV3-1 (or the pseudogene TRBV3-2) and TRBJ1-2; D may be TRBD1 (6 bases). The CDR3 consists of 14 residues. The germline gives CDR1 LGHDT, CDR2 YNNKEL (reference sequence). V was shortened by 0 bases and J by 7 bases, with 12 bases between the two germline ends. DNA of the CDR3: TGTGCCAGCAGCCAAGAAGGGGGGGGCGGTGGCTACACCTTC. Protein sequence: CASSQEGGGGGYTF.

The chain employs TRBV11-2 and TRBJ2-7; TRBD1 agrees at 9 bases. The CDR3 extends over 14 amino acids. In germline, CDR1 is SGHAT, CDR2 FQNNGV. Germline trimming cut 4 bases from V and 4 bases from J; bases unmatched to any gene: 5. The CDR3 loop is CASSWTGDAYEQYF. The DNA for the CDR3 is TGTGCCAGCAGCTGGACAGGGGATGCGTACGAGCAGTACTTC.

The chain's CDR3 is CASSLRAPSSYNSPLHF. CDR3 coding DNA: TGTGCCAGCAGCCTGCGAGCACCTAGCTCCTATAATTCACCCCTCCACTTT. The chain is built from TRBV6-2 or TRBV6-3 and TRBJ1-6; D gene ambiguous. Trimming removed 6 bases at V and 0 bases at J, with 15 bases between. Per the germline V gene, CDR1 is MNHEY and CDR2 is SVGEGT. This CDR3 contains 17 residues.

The rearrangement links TRBV2 to TRBJ2-4; D perhaps matches TRBD2 (7 bases). There are 18 residues in the CDR3. V lost 5 bases to trimming and J lost 8 bases, with 28 bases between them. Germline lookup yields CDR1 SNHLY and CDR2 FYNNEI. This CDR3 is CASSLTRGGGNVPDIQYF. DNA for the CDR3: TGTGCCAGCAGTCTCACCAGGGGAGGGGGAAATGTACCCGACATTCAGTACTTC.

The V gene is TRBV3-1 (or the pseudogene TRBV3-2), the J gene TRBJ2-2; 9 bases agree with TRBD1. The CDR3 is 14 amino acids. From germline, CDR1 is LGHDT and CDR2 YNNKEL (reference sequence). V shed 2 bases, J shed 8 bases, and the junction held 3 bases outside the gene matches. CDR3 coding DNA: TGTGCCAGCAGCCAACGGGACAGGGCGGGGGAGCTGTTTTTT. It yields the protein CASSQRDRAGELFF.

This clone was counted once. The germline gene is not matched at one end of the junction; a read error may be the cause. The DNA of the CDR3 is TGCACCGTTCAGGGCCAAAACTATGGCTACACCTTC. This sequence encodes CTVQGQNYGYTF. V is TRBV29-1 and J is TRBJ1-2, with a tentative D call TRBD1 (5 bases). The germline V gene has CDR1 SQVTM and CDR2 ANQGSEA. The CDR3 has 12 residues.

There are a few counts of this clone. The genes are TRBV19 and TRBJ1-6, with 9 bases fitting TRBD1. Trimming cost V 8 bases and J 9 bases; bases outside gene matches: 8. CDR3 size: 14 residues. The germline V gene encodes CDR1 LNHDA and CDR2 SQIVND (reference sequence). The CDR3 region is CASADRGLFSPLHF. The CDR3 DNA reads as TGTGCCAGTGCGGACAGGGGTCTTTTTTCACCCCTCCACTTT.

This clone was observed a handful of times. The rearrangement links TRBV11-2 to TRBJ2-7; the D is unclear. The V and J ends lost 0 bases and 3 bases respectively, with 3 bases between them. There are 12 residues in the CDR3. From germline, CDR1 is SGHAT and CDR2 FQNNGV. The CDR3 loop is CASSLDRYEQYF. CDR3 bases: TGTGCCAGCAGCTTAGATCGCTACGAGCAGTACTTC.

The DNA of the CDR3 is TGTGCCAGCAGCTCCTCTCTGGGGGCCAACGTCCTGACTTTC. Protein product: CASSSSLGANVLTF. This chain connects TRBV7-9 to TRBJ2-6; no firm D call. V was cut by 4 bases and J by 4 bases, with 8 bases left in between. This CDR3 region has 14 residues. Germline V gene sequence: CDR1 SEHNR, CDR2 FQNEAQ (reference sequence).

The chain uses TRBV27 and TRBJ2-7, with D perhaps matching TRBD2 (7 bases). The CDR3 loop spans 15 amino acids. V lost 4 bases, J lost 4 bases, and 17 bases lay in between. In germline, CDR1 is MNHEY, CDR2 SMNVEV (reference sequence). Here the CDR3 DNA reads TGTGCCAGCAGTTCGCGGGGGCCCCATCCTTACGAGCAGTACTTC. This gives the protein CASSSRGPHPYEQYF.

This clone was observed a handful of times. This chain connects TRBV7-9 to TRBJ2-7; the match to TRBD1 covers 8 bases. This CDR3 has 15 residues. The V gene's germline CDR1 is SEHNR and CDR2 FQNEAQ (reference sequence). V shed 5 bases, J shed 2 bases, and the junction held 8 bases outside the gene matches. The CDR3 here is CASSNRTGITYEQYF. The CDR3, as DNA: TGTGCCAGCAGCAACCGGACAGGGATTACCTACGAGCAGTACTTC.